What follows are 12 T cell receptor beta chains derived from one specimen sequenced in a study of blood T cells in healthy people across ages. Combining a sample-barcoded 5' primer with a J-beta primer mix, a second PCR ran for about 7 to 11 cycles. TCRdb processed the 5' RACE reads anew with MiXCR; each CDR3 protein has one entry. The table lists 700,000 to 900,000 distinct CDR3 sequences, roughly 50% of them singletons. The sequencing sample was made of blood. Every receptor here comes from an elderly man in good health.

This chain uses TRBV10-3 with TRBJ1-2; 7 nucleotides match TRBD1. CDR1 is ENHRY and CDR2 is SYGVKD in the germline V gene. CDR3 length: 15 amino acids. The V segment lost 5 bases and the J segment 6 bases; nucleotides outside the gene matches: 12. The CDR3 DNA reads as TGTGCCATCAGTTCTTCAATTACAGGGGAAGATGGCTACACCTTC. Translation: CAISSSITGEDGYTF.

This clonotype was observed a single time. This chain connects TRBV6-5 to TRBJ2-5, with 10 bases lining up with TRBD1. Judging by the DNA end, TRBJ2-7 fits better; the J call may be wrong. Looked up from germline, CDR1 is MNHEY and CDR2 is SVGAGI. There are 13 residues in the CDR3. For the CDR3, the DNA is TGTGCCAGCCAACGGACAGGGGGCTACGAGCAGTACTTC. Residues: CASQRTGGYEQYF.

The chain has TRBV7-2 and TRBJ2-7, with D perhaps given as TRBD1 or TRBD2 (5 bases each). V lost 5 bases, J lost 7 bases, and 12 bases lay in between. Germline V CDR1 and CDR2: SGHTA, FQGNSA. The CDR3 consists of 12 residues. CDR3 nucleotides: TGTGCCAGCAGCCCACGGTGGGGGGAGCAGTACTTC. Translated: CASSPRWGEQYF.

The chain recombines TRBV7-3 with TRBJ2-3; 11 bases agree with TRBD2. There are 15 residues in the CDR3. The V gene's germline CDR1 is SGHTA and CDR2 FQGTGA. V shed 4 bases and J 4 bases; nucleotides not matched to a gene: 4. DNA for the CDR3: TGTGCCAGCAGCTCTAGCGGGAGGACCGCAGATACGCAGTATTTT. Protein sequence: CASSSSGRTADTQYF.

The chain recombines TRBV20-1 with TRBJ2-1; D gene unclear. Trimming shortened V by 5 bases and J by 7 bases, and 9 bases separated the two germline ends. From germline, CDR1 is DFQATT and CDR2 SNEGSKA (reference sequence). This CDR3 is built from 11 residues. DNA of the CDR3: TGCAGTGCTCCCCAGTTGAATGAGCAGTTCTTC. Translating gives CSAPQLNEQFF.

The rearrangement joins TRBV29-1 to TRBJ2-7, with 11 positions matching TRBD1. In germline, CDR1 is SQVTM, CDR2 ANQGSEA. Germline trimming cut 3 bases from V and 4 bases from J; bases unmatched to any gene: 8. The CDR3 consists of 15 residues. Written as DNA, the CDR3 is TGCAGCGTTGAGGGGGACAGGGGGACGAAGTACGAGCAGTACTTC. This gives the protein CSVEGDRGTKYEQYF.

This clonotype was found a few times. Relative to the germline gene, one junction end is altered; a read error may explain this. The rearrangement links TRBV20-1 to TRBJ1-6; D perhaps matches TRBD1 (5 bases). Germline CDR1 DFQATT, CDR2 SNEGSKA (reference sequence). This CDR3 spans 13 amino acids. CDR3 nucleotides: TGCAGTGCCAGAGGGGTAACCCCTTCACCCCTCCACTTT. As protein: CSARGVTPSPLHF.

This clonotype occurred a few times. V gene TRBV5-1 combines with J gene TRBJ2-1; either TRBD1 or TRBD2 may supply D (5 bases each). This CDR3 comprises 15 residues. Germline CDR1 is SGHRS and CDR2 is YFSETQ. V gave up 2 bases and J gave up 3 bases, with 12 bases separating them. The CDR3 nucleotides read TGCGCCAGCAGCTTAACGAGGGGAGACTACAATGAGCAGTTCTTC. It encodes CASSLTRGDYNEQFF.

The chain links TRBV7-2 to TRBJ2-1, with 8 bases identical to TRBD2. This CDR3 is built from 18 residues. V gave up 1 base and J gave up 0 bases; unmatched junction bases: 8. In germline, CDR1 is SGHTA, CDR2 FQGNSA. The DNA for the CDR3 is TGTGCCAGCAGCTTAGGACTAGCGATTACTAGCTCCTACAATGAGCAGTTCTTC. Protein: CASSLGLAITSSYNEQFF.

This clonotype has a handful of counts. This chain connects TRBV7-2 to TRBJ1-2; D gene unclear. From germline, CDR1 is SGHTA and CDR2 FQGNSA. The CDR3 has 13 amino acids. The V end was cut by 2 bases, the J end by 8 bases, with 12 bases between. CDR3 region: CASSLNYARGYTF. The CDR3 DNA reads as TGTGCCAGCAGCTTAAATTATGCCAGAGGCTACACCTTC.

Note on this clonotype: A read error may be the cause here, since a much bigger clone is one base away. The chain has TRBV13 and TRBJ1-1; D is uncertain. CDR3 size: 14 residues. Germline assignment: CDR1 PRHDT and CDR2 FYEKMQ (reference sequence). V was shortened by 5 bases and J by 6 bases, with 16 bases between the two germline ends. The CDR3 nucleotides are TGTGCCAGCAGCGTTCCCACGGACGGTTCTGAAGCTTTCTTT. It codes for CASSVPTDGSEAFF.

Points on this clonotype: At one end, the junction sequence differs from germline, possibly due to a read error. The CDR3 DNA follows: TGTGCCAGCAGTTTAGGGACAGGGGGTGGGAGATACGCGTATTTT. This encodes CASSLGTGGGRYAYF. The V and J genes are TRBV11-2 and TRBJ2-3, with 11 positions matching TRBD1. This CDR3 contains 15 residues. The germline V gene encodes CDR1 SGHAT and CDR2 FQNNGV.